The 8 T cell receptor beta chains given below trace back to one sample, sequenced in a study of Tregs in tolerant kidney transplant recipients. Only in-frame clones appear in the TCRdb table, and some are missing; sequencing was by immunoSEQ multiplex PCR. The profile covers some 240,000 clones, with 84% appearing a single time and approximately 0.69% taken by the ten largest. Sequencing was done on a sample of CD4+ T cells from blood. These receptors originate from a human donor in good health.

Turning to this clone: This specimen includes other DNA sequences encoding the same CDR3. This chain links TRBV5-1 with TRBJ2-7; D might be TRBD2 (6 bases). The CDR3 runs 14 residues. CDR1 and CDR2 (germline): SGHRS, YFSETQ. V lost 0 bases and J 0 bases, leaving 7 bases between the germline ends. CDR3 DNA: TGCGCCAGCAGCTTGGCGGGAGACTCCTACGAGCAGTACTTC. Its protein product is CASSLAGDSYEQYF.

The chain has TRBV5-1 and TRBJ2-5, with D perhaps matching TRBD2 (5 bases). Germline CDR1 reads SGHRS; CDR2 reads YFSETQ. The V and J ends lost 1 base and 2 bases respectively, with 6 bases between them. The CDR3 runs to 13 residues. In nucleotides, the CDR3 is TGCGCCAGCAGCTTGCTAGCTCAAGAGACCCAGTACTTC. Its translation: CASSLLAQETQYF.

This chain connects TRBV9 to TRBJ2-2; D not resolved. CDR1 and CDR2 (germline): SGDLS, YYNGEE. The CDR3 extends over 14 amino acids. Trimming removed 9 bases from V and 1 base from J, with 13 bases in between. The DNA for the CDR3 is TGTGCCACCTCACCGACTGGGAACACCGGGGAGCTGTTTTTT. Encoded protein: CATSPTGNTGELFF.

As to this clone: Other DNA sequences in this sample translate to the same CDR3. This rearrangement joins TRBV7-9 to TRBJ1-2; unclear D gene. Germline CDR1 SEHNR, CDR2 FQNEAQ (reference sequence). The V and J ends lost 1 base and 4 bases respectively, with 4 bases between them. The CDR3 is 12 amino acids. Here the CDR3 reads CASSLEGYGYTF. As DNA, the CDR3 is TGTGCCAGCAGCTTAGAGGGCTATGGCTACACCTTC.

The chain carries TRBV11-3 and TRBJ2-2; D is uncertain. Germline CDR1 is SGHNT and CDR2 is YENEEA. V was clipped by 5 bases and J by 3 bases, with 7 bases between them. The CDR3 contains 13 residues. The CDR3 DNA reads as TGTGCCAGCAGCCCACAGTACACCGGGGAGCTGTTTTTT. Translation gives CASSPQYTGELFF. The full variable domain, completed using reference TRBV11-3 and TRBJ2-2, is EAGVVQSPRYKIIEKKQPVAFWCNPISGHNTLYWYLQNLGQGPELLIRYENEEAVDDSQLPKDRFSAERLKGVDSTLKIQPAELGDSAVYLCASSPQYTGELFFGEGSRLTVL.

This chain connects TRBV29-1 to TRBJ1-1; a possible D gene is TRBD1 (6 bases). From germline, CDR1 is SQVTM and CDR2 ANQGSEA. V was clipped by 5 bases and J by 3 bases, with 22 bases between them. The CDR3 loop spans 16 amino acids. CDR3 nucleotides: TGCAGCGTTCCAAACCTTCAGGGGCTTTGGTACACTGAAGCTTTCTTT. This translates into CSVPNLQGLWYTEAFF.

This chain connects TRBV6-1 to TRBJ2-3; D not certain. Germline assignment: CDR1 MNHNS and CDR2 SASEGT. This CDR3 comprises 15 residues. The germline V and J ends were trimmed by 1 base and 4 bases, with 12 bases remaining between them. The CDR3 nucleotides are TGTGCCAGCAGTGAAGTGTCTCTCGAGGCAGATACGCAGTATTTT. Its protein is CASSEVSLEADTQYF.

The chain couples TRBV7-6 to TRBJ2-5; 11 bases fit TRBD2. The junction had 2 bases not matched to a gene; V was cut back by 5 bases and J by 3 bases. Germline loops: CDR1 SGHVS, CDR2 FNYEAQ. This CDR3 region has 14 residues. CDR3 nucleotides: TGTGCCAGCAGCCCGGGACTAGCGGAAGAGACCCAGTACTTC. Encoded protein: CASSPGLAEETQYF.